What follows are 24 T cell receptor beta chains derived from one specimen sequenced in a study of patients and donors after allogeneic stem cell transplantation (dated by TCRdb to the early 2020s). The method behind the library was RT-PCR. Instrument on record: NextSeq 550. Using fastp at Q25 and MiXCR, TCRdb reprocessed the public reads and kept productive beta chains. Rows with one shared CDR3 protein collapse into an entry with the most common genes and DNA. For this sample there are approximately 430,000 distinct CDR3 sequences; 16% appear just once. Jointly, the top ten make up 6.5% to 7.5% of the sample. The sequencing input was blood, either unsorted or a sorted T cell fraction (not recorded which). All receptors derive from a human donor who was either an allogeneic HSCT recipient or a stem cell or donor lymphocyte infusion donor (not recorded which). It is not recorded whose cells these are; they may come from a transplant donor.

The J gene is TRBJ2-3, the V gene TRBV27; 13 bases are a match to TRBD2. Unmatched junction bases numbered 9, after V lost 5 bases and J lost 7 bases. CDR1 is MNHEY, CDR2 SMNVEV, per germline (reference sequence). The CDR3 runs 16 residues. In nucleotides, the CDR3 is TGTGCCAGCAGTCCCACACTAGCGGGAGGGCCGAATACGCAGTATTTT. It specifies CASSPTLAGGPNTQYF.

This clonotype turned up a few times. The gene calls are TRBV4-1 and TRBJ1-1; 7 bases are a match to TRBD1. The V gene's germline CDR1 is MGHRA and CDR2 YSYEKL. V dropped 0 bases and J dropped 6; count of bases not matched to a gene: 10. The CDR3 has 16 amino acids. Here the CDR3 reads CASSQDHAGGTAEAFF. In nucleotides, the CDR3 is TGCGCCAGCAGCCAAGATCACGCAGGGGGTACGGCTGAAGCTTTCTTT.

This clonotype has a handful of counts. The chain recombines TRBV6-2 or TRBV6-3 with TRBJ1-1; tentatively, D is TRBD1 (5 bases). V was cut by 0 bases and J by 6 bases, with 14 bases left in between. The CDR3 sequence is 15 residues long. Looked up from germline, CDR1 is MNHEY and CDR2 is SVGEGT. The DNA of the CDR3 is TGTGCCAGCAGTTACTCCCCCGGGAAAGGGGCTGAAGCTTTCTTT. It yields the protein CASSYSPGKGAEAFF.

In nucleotides, the CDR3 is TGTGCCACAGCTGACAGTTACGAGCAGTACTTC. Its protein product is CATADSYEQYF. The chain links TRBV6-2 or TRBV6-3 to TRBJ2-7; TRBD1 might be the D (5 bases). V lost 10 bases, J lost 4 bases, and 11 bases lay in between. Germline CDR1 is MNHEY and CDR2 is SVGEGT. There are 11 residues in the CDR3.

This clonotype was picked up a small number of times. The chain uses TRBV29-1 and TRBJ2-3; perhaps TRBD2 as D (5 bases). Germline-derived CDR1 and CDR2 are SQVTM and ANQGSEA. The length of the CDR3 is 13 residues. Trimming cost V 2 bases and J 4 bases, with 10 bases left between them. The CDR3 loop is CSVETGSADTQYF. CDR3 DNA: TGCAGCGTTGAAACGGGGTCGGCAGATACGCAGTATTTT.

This clonotype was seen many times. At one end, the junction sequence differs from germline, possibly due to a read error. The chain uses TRBV5-1 and TRBJ2-7; D is tentatively TRBD1 or TRBD2 (5 bases each). Germline CDR1 reads SGHRS; CDR2 reads YFSETQ. The CDR3 sequence is 14 residues long. The CDR3 loop reads CASSLVGGSYEQYF. The DNA of the CDR3 is TGTGCCAGCAGCTTAGTTGGGGGCTCCTACGAGCAGTACTTC.

This chain connects TRBV6-5 to TRBJ2-3; D might be TRBD2 (5 bases). The ends were cut back, 4 bases at V and 2 bases at J, with 13 bases in the middle. This CDR3 is built from 15 residues. Germline lookup yields CDR1 MNHEY and CDR2 SVGAGI. CDR3 amino acids: CASSWETSSTDTQYF. In DNA, the CDR3 is TGTGCCAGCAGTTGGGAAACTAGTTCCACAGATACGCAGTATTTT.

This clonotype appeared many times. The chain is built from TRBV12-3 or TRBV12-4 and TRBJ2-1; TRBD1 is a possible D gene (6 bases). The CDR3 contains 15 residues. V lost 3 bases, J lost 3 bases, and 12 bases lay in between. In nucleotides, the CDR3 is TGTGCCAGCAGTTTTCGAGGGGGAGTCTACAATGAGCAGTTCTTC. Translating it yields CASSFRGGVYNEQFF.

This clonotype was found a few times. This sequence joins TRBV5-1 and TRBJ1-2, with 7 positions matching TRBD1. V trimming: 0 bases; J trimming: 7 bases; junction bases outside the gene matches: 6. There are 14 residues in the CDR3. Looked up from germline, CDR1 is SGHRS and CDR2 is YFSETQ. CDR3 sequence: CASSLGQGRSGYTF. The CDR3 bases are TGCGCCAGCAGCTTGGGACAGGGAAGGTCTGGCTACACCTTC.

The chain couples TRBV2 to TRBJ2-2, with 12 bases aligning to TRBD2. This CDR3 region has 16 residues. The germline CDR1 and CDR2 sequences are SNHLY and FYNNEI. V trimming: 4 bases; J trimming: 4 bases; junction bases outside the gene matches: 4. The CDR3 coding sequence is TGTGCCAGCAGTGGACTAGCGGGAGTCGGCACCGGGGAGCTGTTTTTT. Residues: CASSGLAGVGTGELFF.

The chain links TRBV29-1 to TRBJ2-2; maybe TRBD1 (5 bases). This CDR3 has 15 residues. Germline V gene sequence: CDR1 SQVTM, CDR2 ANQGSEA. Trimming removed 3 bases from V and 0 bases from J, with 11 bases in between. CDR3 bases: TGCAGCGTTGACTCCGACAGATCGAACACCGGGGAGCTGTTTTTT. Protein product: CSVDSDRSNTGELFF.

Only a few counts were recorded for this clonotype. The V gene is TRBV5-1, the J gene TRBJ1-1; tentatively, D is TRBD1 (6 bases). The CDR3 is 14 amino acids. Germline assignment: CDR1 SGHRS and CDR2 YFSETQ. V lost 3 bases and J 3 bases, leaving 12 bases between the germline ends. CDR3 coding DNA: TGCGCCAGCAGCTCCAGGGGTGTCGACACTGAAGCTTTCTTT. Residues: CASSSRGVDTEAFF. The variable domain in full, completed from reference TRBV5-1 and TRBJ1-1, reads KAGVTQTPRYLIKTRGQQVTLSCSPISGHRSVSWYQQTPGQGLQFLFEYFSETQRNKGNFPGRFSGRQFSNSRSEMNVSTLELGDSALYLCASSSRGVDTEAFFGQGTRLTVV.

This clonotype was detected only a few times. V usage is TRBV6-2 or TRBV6-3 and J usage is TRBJ2-5; 11 nucleotides line up with TRBD1. The V segment lost 0 bases and the J segment 4 bases; nucleotides outside the gene matches: 10. The CDR3 runs to 18 residues. The V gene's germline CDR1 is MNHEY and CDR2 SVGEGT. The CDR3 coding sequence is TGTGCCAGCAGTTACTCCAGACGGGACAGGGGGAAACGAGAGACCCAGTACTTC. This translates into CASSYSRRDRGKRETQYF.

This clonotype was counted between two and nine times. The chain has TRBV19 and TRBJ2-7; no firm D call. This CDR3 is built from 15 residues. V was shortened by 1 base and J by 3 bases, with 13 bases between the two germline ends. In germline, CDR1 is LNHDA, CDR2 SQIVND (reference sequence). CDR3: CASSIGVGKRYEQYF. The CDR3 nucleotides are TGTGCCAGTAGTATAGGGGTGGGAAAGCGCTACGAGCAGTACTTC.

The CDR3 region is CASSIRDRETDTQYF. As DNA, the CDR3 is TGCGCCAGCAGCATTCGGGACAGGGAAACAGATACGCAGTATTTT. The rearrangement uses TRBV4-1 and TRBJ2-3; 9 bases agree with TRBD1. V lost 5 bases, J lost 3 bases, and 6 bases stayed unmatched. The CDR3 length is 15 residues. The V gene's germline CDR1 is MGHRA and CDR2 YSYEKL.

In its sample, this clonotype was seen a few times. This chain uses TRBV6-1 with TRBJ1-6, with TRBD1 identical over 10 bases. V was clipped by 6 bases and J by 7 bases; unmatched bases: 6. The CDR3 is 15 amino acids. Looked up from germline, CDR1 is MNHNS and CDR2 is SASEGT. The CDR3 DNA reads TGTGCCAGCAGCGGTCGGGACAGGGGAAATTCACCCCTCCACTTT. It encodes CASSGRDRGNSPLHF.

This clonotype was counted between two and nine times. This chain joins TRBV3-1 and TRBJ1-2; no clear D gene. Looked up from germline, CDR1 is LGHDT and CDR2 is YNNKEL (reference sequence). V was cut by 0 bases and J by 8 bases, with 10 bases left in between. There are 13 residues in the CDR3. The CDR3 sequence is CASSQDPDSGYTF. The CDR3, as DNA: TGTGCCAGCAGCCAAGATCCGGACTCGGGCTACACCTTC.

This clonotype showed up just a few times. This rearrangement joins TRBV20-1 to TRBJ2-1; the D is unclear. Trimming took 2 bases from V and 8 from J, leaving 4 bases between them. Germline lookup yields CDR1 DFQATT and CDR2 SNEGSKA (reference sequence). The CDR3 extends over 10 amino acids. DNA for the CDR3: TGCAGTGCTAGACCCTATGAGCAGTTCTTC. Its protein is CSARPYEQFF.

This clonotype was seen more than once but under ten times. This rearrangement joins TRBV25-1 to TRBJ1-1; D unresolved. Trimming took off 8 bases at V and 0 bases at J, with 10 bases between the two ends. Germline-derived CDR1 and CDR2 are MGHDK and SYGVNS. CDR3 length equals 13 residues. CDR3 nucleotide sequence: TGTGCCAGCGGTCGCGGGGTGAACACTGAAGCTTTCTTT. Amino acids: CASGRGVNTEAFF. The complete variable domain, with remaining parts taken from reference TRBV25-1 and TRBJ1-1, reads EADIYQTPRYLVIGTGKKITLECSQTMGHDKMYWYQQDPGMELHLIHYSYGVNSTEKGDLSSESTVSRIRTEHFPLTLESARPSHTSQYLCASGRGVNTEAFFGQGTRLTVV.

The rearrangement joins TRBV10-3 to TRBJ2-3, with 9 bases lining up with TRBD1. Looked up from germline, CDR1 is ENHRY and CDR2 is SYGVKD. The CDR3 runs 13 residues. The trim removed 5 bases at V and 5 bases at J, leaving 2 bases unmatched. Here the CDR3 reads CAISRQGEDTQYF. The DNA of the CDR3 is TGTGCCATCAGTAGACAGGGGGAAGATACGCAGTATTTT.

J is TRBJ2-3 and V is TRBV19, with D possibly TRBD2 on 6 matching bases. The CDR3 has 14 residues. V lost 5 bases to trimming and J lost 2 bases, with 11 bases between them. Per germline, CDR1 LNHDA and CDR2 SQIVND (reference sequence). The CDR3 protein is CASSVGLNTDTQYF. CDR3 coding DNA: TGTGCCAGTAGTGTGGGACTTAACACAGATACGCAGTATTTT.

The rearrangement uses TRBV3-1 and TRBJ2-7, with 9 bases lining up with TRBD2. Germline V lookup: CDR1 LGHDT, CDR2 YNNKEL (reference sequence). CDR3 length: 15 residues. V gave up 4 bases and J gave up 5 bases; unmatched junction bases: 9. Here the CDR3 reads CASSPGREGYHEQYF. CDR3 bases: TGTGCCAGCAGCCCCGGGCGGGAGGGCTACCACGAGCAGTACTTC.

The gene calls are TRBV5-6 and TRBJ2-7; possible D gene TRBD1, 6 bases. The V gene's germline CDR1 is SGHDT and CDR2 YYEEEE. This CDR3 has 15 amino acids. V was trimmed by 0 bases and J by 3 bases, leaving 13 bases between them. The CDR3 DNA sequence: TGTGCCAGCAGCTTGGGACAAGGGGGACACTACGAGCAGTACTTC. It encodes CASSLGQGGHYEQYF.

The DNA of the CDR3 is TGTGCTAGTGGTTTGTCCATTAGCACAGATACGCAGTATTTT. The encoded protein is CASGLSISTDTQYF. This rearrangement joins TRBV12-5 to TRBJ2-3; D call uncertain. The CDR3 covers 14 residues. The V gene lost 2 bases and the J gene lost 0 bases, with 6 bases spanning the gap. From germline, CDR1 is LGHNT and CDR2 FRNRAP.